This T cell receptor beta chain was profiled in a study of cytomegalovirus exposure and HLA in healthy donors. Sequencing was performed with immunoSEQ multiplex PCR; in TCRdb, only in-frame clones are kept and a portion is missing. Of 150,000 to 200,000 clones in the sample, 85% were seen once. CDR1 and CDR2 (germline): SGDLS, YYNGEE. The CDR3 has 14 amino acids. Trimming cost V 0 bases and J 5 bases; bases outside gene matches: 5. V is TRBV9 and J is TRBJ2-7, with 7 bases aligning to TRBD1. What was sequenced was PBMCs. The clonotype originates from a man aged 25 to 40 in good health and CMV-seropositive. The CDR3 is CASSVDDRVHEQYF. The CDR3 DNA reads as TGTGCCAGCAGCGTAGATGACAGGGTCCACGAGCAGTACTTC.